The 21 T cell receptor beta chains below were found in one sample sequenced in a study of cytomegalovirus exposure and HLA in healthy donors. Use of 60 Vbeta and 13 Jbeta primers characterized the PCR. Profiling relied on immunoSEQ multiplex PCR, and the TCRdb table lists in-frame clones only, not all of them. The sample lists approximately 90,000 clones, approximately 7.1% occurring once. Specimen: PBMCs. Every receptor here comes from a man aged 50-60 years in good health and CMV-seronegative.

This clone was detected many times. The chain carries TRBV1 and TRBJ1-5; the D call TRBD1 from the table was never checked on the DNA. TRBV1 counts as a pseudogene. The CDR3 extends over 16 amino acids. The CDR3 region is CTSSRGQGKTNQPQHF. In nucleotides, the CDR3 is TGCACCAGCAGCCGGGGACAGGGAAAAACCAATCAGCCCCAGCATTTT.

The chain employs TRBV5-6 and TRBJ1-3; TRBD1 agrees at 7 bases. Unmatched junction bases numbered 5, after V lost 2 bases and J lost 0 bases. Per germline, CDR1 SGHDT and CDR2 YYEEEE. The CDR3 has 16 amino acids. Written as DNA, the CDR3 is TGTGCCAGCAGCTTAGGGGGACAGCCCTCTGGAAACACCATATATTTT. It is translated as CASSLGGQPSGNTIYF.

The CDR3 nucleotides are TGCGCCAGCGGCAGGGGCTTCAATTCACCCCTCCACTTT. This sequence encodes CASGRGFNSPLHF. The genes are TRBV4-1 and TRBJ1-6; TRBD1 is a possible D gene (6 bases). Trimming stripped 8 bases from V and 7 bases from J, with 12 bases between. Germline assignment: CDR1 MGHRA and CDR2 YSYEKL. The CDR3 covers 13 residues.

The V call is TRBV30, the J call TRBJ2-1; D not resolved. V was shortened by 0 bases and J by 4 bases, with 13 bases between the two germline ends. Germline CDR1 and CDR2: GTSNPN and SVGIG (reference sequence). This CDR3 spans 15 amino acids. The DNA for the CDR3 is TGTGCCTGGAGTGTACCCCAGCGAGGTTACAATGAGCAGTTCTTC. This sequence encodes CAWSVPQRGYNEQFF.

V is TRBV10-3 and J is TRBJ2-5; TRBD1 matches at 12 bases. With 6 bases clipped from V and 4 bases from J, the junction kept 6 bases outside the gene matches. CDR1 and CDR2 from the germline V gene are ENHRY and SYGVKD. There are 15 residues in the CDR3. The CDR3 DNA reads TGTGCCATCAGGGGGGACAGGGGGCAAGGAGAGACCCAGTACTTC. Protein: CAIRGDRGQGETQYF.

The chain carries TRBV29-1 and TRBJ2-2, with TRBD1 matching 7 bases. The CDR3 contains 14 residues. Germline values: CDR1 SQVTM, CDR2 ANQGSEA. The CDR3, as DNA: TGCGCAGCGCCTCGGGACAGGAACACCGGGGAGCTGTTTTTT. Residues: CAAPRDRNTGELFF.

A few counts support this clone. This rearrangement joins TRBV14 to TRBJ1-4, with a possible D match to TRBD1 (5 bases). Germline V CDR1 and CDR2: SGHDN, FVKESK. The CDR3 contains 16 residues. V lost 4 bases, J lost 4 bases, and 16 bases lay in between. CDR3: CASSPRPGLDNEKLFF. CDR3 coding DNA: TGTGCCAGCAGCCCAAGACCGGGACTCGATAATGAAAAACTGTTTTTT.

The chain recombines TRBV4-1 with TRBJ2-7; D gene ambiguous. Germline V lookup: CDR1 MGHRA, CDR2 YSYEKL. Trimming removed 1 base from V and 3 bases from J, with 13 bases in between. The CDR3 sequence is 15 residues long. CDR3 nucleotide sequence: TGCGCCAGCAGCCAAGCCCAGGATTCGCTCTACGAGCAGTACTTC. This encodes CASSQAQDSLYEQYF.

This clone was seen a few times. Without the conserved terminal phenylalanine or tryptophan, this CDR3 likely stems from a read error. The chain uses TRBV6-5 and TRBJ2-3, with TRBD2 matching over 13 bases. CDR3 length equals 15 residues. V was pared by 6 bases and J by 2 bases, with 2 bases of the junction left unmatched. CDR1 and CDR2 (germline): MNHEY, SVGAGI. The CDR3 sequence: CASRTSGGATDTQYV. CDR3 sequence (DNA): TGTGCCAGCAGAACTAGCGGGGGGGCCACAGATACGCAGTATGTT.

This clone was counted between two and nine times. The V gene is TRBV7-6, the J gene TRBJ2-5; tentative D call: TRBD2 (5 bases). CDR1 and CDR2 from the germline V gene are SGHVS and FNYEAQ. The CDR3 has 15 residues. V lost 1 base and J 2 bases, leaving 11 bases between the germline ends. The CDR3 loop reads CASSLGRSGQETQYF. The CDR3 DNA reads TGTGCCAGCAGCTTAGGTCGTTCGGGGCAAGAGACCCAGTACTTC. Together with reference TRBV7-6 and TRBJ2-5, the CDR3 gives the full variable domain: GAGVSQSPRYKVTKRGQDVALRCDPISGHVSLYWYRQALGQGPEFLTYFNYEAQQDKSGLPNDRFSAERPEGSISTLTIQRTEQRDSAMYRCASSLGRSGQETQYFGPGTRLLVL.

The genes are TRBV6-1 and TRBJ1-2; 8 nucleotides line up with TRBD1. From germline, CDR1 is MNHNS and CDR2 SASEGT. This CDR3 is built from 15 residues. The V segment lost 6 bases and the J segment 2 bases; nucleotides outside the gene matches: 8. CDR3 nucleotides: TGTGCCAGCAGGGAAAACAGGGGGAAGAACTATGGCTACACCTTC. Translating gives CASRENRGKNYGYTF.

This clone was seen more than once but under ten times. This chain joins TRBV28 and TRBJ1-2; D is possibly TRBD1 (5 bases). Per the germline V gene, CDR1 is MDHEN and CDR2 is SYDVKM. Trimming took off 5 bases at V and 1 base at J, with 11 bases between the two ends. CDR3 length: 14 residues. CDR3 amino acids: CASSGRGGNYGYTF. In DNA form, the CDR3 reads TGTGCCAGCAGTGGGAGGGGAGGTAACTATGGCTACACCTTC.

This clone has just a few counts. The chain links TRBV5-1 to TRBJ2-3, with a weak D call TRBD2 (5 bases). With 4 bases removed from V and 3 bases from J, the gap between germline ends came to 12 bases. CDR1 is SGHRS and CDR2 is YFSETQ in the germline V gene. This CDR3 is built from 14 residues. DNA for the CDR3: TGCGCCAGCAGCGTCGGGGAATTGACAGATACGCAGTATTTT. This encodes CASSVGELTDTQYF.

This chain connects TRBV15 to TRBJ2-3; 11 positions match TRBD1. CDR1 is LNHNV and CDR2 is YYDKDF in the germline V gene (reference sequence). CDR3 length: 15 amino acids. The junction had 0 bases not matched to a gene; V was cut back by 3 bases and J by 1 base. In nucleotides, the CDR3 is TGTGCCACCAGCAGGGGACAGGGGGGCACAGATACGCAGTATTTT. Translated, it gives CATSRGQGGTDTQYF.

The chain combines TRBV13 with TRBJ2-1; TRBD2 matches at 9 bases. Germline CDR1 is PRHDT and CDR2 is FYEKMQ (reference sequence). Trimming took 4 bases from V and 9 from J; bases not matched to a gene: 13. There are 16 residues in the CDR3. CDR3 protein: CASSSTIAGVFFEQFF. The CDR3 DNA follows: TGTGCCAGCAGCTCCACTATAGCGGGAGTGTTTTTTGAGCAGTTCTTC.

The chain recombines TRBV6-6 with TRBJ2-5; 8 nucleotides match TRBD1. This CDR3 contains 15 residues. CDR1 and CDR2 from the germline V gene are MNHNY and SVGAGI (reference sequence). The V and J ends lost 0 bases and 4 bases, in that order; junction bases with no gene match: 4. CDR3 residues: CASSYSNRGIETQYF. As DNA, the CDR3 is TGTGCCAGCAGTTACTCGAACAGGGGGATAGAGACCCAGTACTTC.

The chain employs TRBV5-1 and TRBJ1-1; D ambiguous. V lost 0 bases and J lost 5, with 11 bases in between. This CDR3 spans 14 amino acids. The germline V gene has CDR1 SGHRS and CDR2 YFSETQ. Here the CDR3 DNA reads TGCGCCAGCAGCTTGGGTGACACAAGGACTGAAGCTTTCTTT. It is translated as CASSLGDTRTEAFF.

This clone appeared a few times. The chain is built from TRBV6-1 and TRBJ2-5, with TRBD1 matching over 10 bases. CDR1 and CDR2 (germline): MNHNS, SASEGT. V lost 8 bases to trimming and J lost 2 bases; unmatched junction nucleotides: 5. The CDR3 sequence is 14 residues long. Written as DNA, the CDR3 is TGTGCCAGCGAGGCGGACAGGGGGCAAGAGACCCAGTACTTC. Amino acid sequence: CASEADRGQETQYF.

This clone has more than one count but fewer than ten. The chain is built from TRBV28 and TRBJ1-5; 10 bases are shared with TRBD1. V lost 2 bases to trimming and J lost 5 bases; unmatched junction nucleotides: 3. The CDR3 extends over 15 amino acids. Germline loops: CDR1 MDHEN, CDR2 SYDVKM. CDR3 loop: CASSLRDRGHQPQHF. The CDR3 DNA is TGTGCCAGCAGTTTACGTGACAGGGGGCATCAGCCCCAGCATTTT.

This clone was counted a few times. The chain has TRBV28 and TRBJ2-1, with 8 bases that match TRBD2. This CDR3 is built from 15 residues. Germline V gives CDR1 MDHEN, CDR2 SYDVKM. Trimming at V came to 3 bases and at J to 5 bases, leaving 6 bases not matched to a gene. The CDR3 protein is CASSLPSGFNNEQFF. CDR3 coding DNA: TGTGCCAGCAGTTTGCCTAGCGGGTTCAACAATGAGCAGTTCTTC.

This clone was observed many times. This chain joins TRBV10-3 and TRBJ1-4; 7 nucleotides line up with TRBD1. The J segment lost 7 bases and the V segment lost 4 bases, leaving 9 bases of the junction unmatched. The CDR3 is 15 amino acids. Germline CDR1 is ENHRY and CDR2 is SYGVKD. CDR3 sequence reads: CAISVGRGPSEKLFF. The CDR3 DNA sequence: TGTGCCATCAGTGTGGGTAGGGGGCCGAGTGAAAAACTGTTTTTT.